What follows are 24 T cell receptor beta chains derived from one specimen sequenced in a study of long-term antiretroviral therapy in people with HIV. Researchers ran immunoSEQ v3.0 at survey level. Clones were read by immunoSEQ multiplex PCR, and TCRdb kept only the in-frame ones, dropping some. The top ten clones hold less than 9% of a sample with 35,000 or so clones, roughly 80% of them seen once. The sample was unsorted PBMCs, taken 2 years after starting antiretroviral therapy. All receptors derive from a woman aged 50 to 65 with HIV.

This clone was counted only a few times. The CDR3 spells CASSSERGQSYEQYV. CDR3 DNA: TGTGCCAGCAGCTCCGAACGGGGCCAGTCCTACGAGCAGTACGTC. This chain connects TRBV11-3 to TRBJ2-7; either TRBD1 or TRBD2 may supply D (5 bases each). V was shortened by 4 bases and J by 1 base, with 14 bases between the two germline ends. Germline V gives CDR1 SGHNT, CDR2 YENEEA. CDR3 length equals 15 residues.

Written as DNA, the CDR3 is TGTGCCAGCAGTTACTCGAGGACTGGGGCCAACGTCCTGACTTTC. It encodes CASSYSRTGANVLTF. The genes are TRBV6-5 and TRBJ2-6; D is ambiguous. This CDR3 comprises 15 residues. Germline V gene data show CDR1 as MNHEY and CDR2 as SVGAGI. V lost 0 bases, J lost 2 bases, and 5 bases lay in between.

The CDR3 nucleotides are TGTGCCAGCAGTGAAGCAAATCCTGAGGGAGGAAACACCATATATTTT. Amino acids: CASSEANPEGGNTIYF. The V and J genes are TRBV2 and TRBJ1-3; D gene unclear. The V gene's germline CDR1 is SNHLY and CDR2 FYNNEI. V was trimmed by 0 bases and J by 4 bases, leaving 13 bases between them. CDR3 length: 16 residues. The variable domain in full, completed from reference TRBV2 and TRBJ1-3, reads EPEVTQTPSHQVTQMGQEVILRCVPISNHLYFYWYRQILGQKVEFLVSFYNNEISEKSEIFDDQFSVERPDGSNFTLKIRSTKLEDSAMYFCASSEANPEGGNTIYFGEGSWLTVV.

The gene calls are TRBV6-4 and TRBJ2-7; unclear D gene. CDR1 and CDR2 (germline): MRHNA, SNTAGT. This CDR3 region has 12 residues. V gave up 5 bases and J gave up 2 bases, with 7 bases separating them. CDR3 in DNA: TGTGCCAGCAGTCAGGATCCCTACGAGCAGTACGTC. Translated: CASSQDPYEQYV.

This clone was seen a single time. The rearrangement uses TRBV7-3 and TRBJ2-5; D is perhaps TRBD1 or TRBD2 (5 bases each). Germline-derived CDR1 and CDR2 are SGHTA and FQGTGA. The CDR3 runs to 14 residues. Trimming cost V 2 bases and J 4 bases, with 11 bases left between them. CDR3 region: CASSLSGARETQYF. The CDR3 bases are TGTGCCAGCAGCTTATCCGGGGCCCGAGAGACCCAGTACTTC. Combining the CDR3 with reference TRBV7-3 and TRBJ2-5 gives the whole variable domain GAGVSQTPSNKVTEKGKYVELRCDPISGHTALYWYRQSLGQGPEFLIYFQGTGAADDSGLPNDRFFAVRPEGSVSTLKIQRTERGDSAVYLCASSLSGARETQYFGPGTRLLVL.

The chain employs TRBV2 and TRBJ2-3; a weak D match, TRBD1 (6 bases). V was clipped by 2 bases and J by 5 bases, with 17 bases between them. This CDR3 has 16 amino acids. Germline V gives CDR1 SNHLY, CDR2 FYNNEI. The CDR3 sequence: CASSEFTGQGGDTQYF. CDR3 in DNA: TGTGCCAGCAGTGAATTTACGGGACAAGGCGGAGATACGCAGTATTTT.

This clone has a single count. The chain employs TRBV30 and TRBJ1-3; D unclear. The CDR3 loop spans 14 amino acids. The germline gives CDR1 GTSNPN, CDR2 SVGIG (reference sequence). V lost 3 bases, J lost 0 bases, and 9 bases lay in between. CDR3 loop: CAWRGIGSGNTIYF. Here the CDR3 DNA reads TGTGCCTGGAGGGGGATCGGCTCTGGAAACACCATATATTTT.

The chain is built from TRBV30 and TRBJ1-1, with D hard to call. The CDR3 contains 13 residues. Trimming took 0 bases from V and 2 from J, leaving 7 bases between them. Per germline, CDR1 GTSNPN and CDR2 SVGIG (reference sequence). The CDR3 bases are TGTGCCTGGAGTGTACCGGGAAACACTGAAGCTTTCTTT. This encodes CAWSVPGNTEAFF.

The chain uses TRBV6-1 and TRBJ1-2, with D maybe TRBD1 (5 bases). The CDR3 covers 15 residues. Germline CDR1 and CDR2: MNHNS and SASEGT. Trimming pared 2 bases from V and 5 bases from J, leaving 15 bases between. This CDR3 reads CASSELRQGRYGYTF. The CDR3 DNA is TGTGCCAGCAGTGAACTCCGGCAGGGTCGGTATGGCTACACCTTC.

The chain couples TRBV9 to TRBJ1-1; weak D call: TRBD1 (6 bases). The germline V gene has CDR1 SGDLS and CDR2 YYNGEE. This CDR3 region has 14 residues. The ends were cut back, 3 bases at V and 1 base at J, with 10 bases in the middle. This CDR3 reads CASSGQVSNTEAFF. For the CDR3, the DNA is TGTGCCAGCAGCGGACAGGTATCGAACACTGAAGCTTTCTTT.

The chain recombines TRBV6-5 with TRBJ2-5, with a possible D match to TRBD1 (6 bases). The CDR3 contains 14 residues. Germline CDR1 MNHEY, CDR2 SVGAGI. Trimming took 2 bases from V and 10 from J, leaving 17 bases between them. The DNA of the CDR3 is TGTGCCAGCAGTTACGGCAGGGGCCTGCCAGGCCAGTACTTC. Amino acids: CASSYGRGLPGQYF.

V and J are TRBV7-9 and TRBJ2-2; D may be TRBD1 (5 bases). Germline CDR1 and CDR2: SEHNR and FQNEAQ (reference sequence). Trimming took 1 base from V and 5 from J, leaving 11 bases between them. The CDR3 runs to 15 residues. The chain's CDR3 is CASSLVQGRTGELFF. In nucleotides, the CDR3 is TGTGCCAGCAGCTTAGTGCAGGGAAGGACCGGGGAGCTGTTTTTT. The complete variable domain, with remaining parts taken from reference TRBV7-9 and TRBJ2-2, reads DTGVSQNPRHKITKRGQNVTFRCDPISEHNRLYWYRQTLGQGPEFLTYFQNEAQLEKSRLLSDRFSAERPKGSFSTLEIQRTEQGDSAMYLCASSLVQGRTGELFFGEGSRLTVL.

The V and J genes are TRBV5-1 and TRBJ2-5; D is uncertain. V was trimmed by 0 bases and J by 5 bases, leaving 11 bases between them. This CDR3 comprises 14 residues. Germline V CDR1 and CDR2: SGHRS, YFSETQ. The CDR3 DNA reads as TGCGCCAGCAGCTTGGCTGGGTTTGGGGAGACCCAGTACTTC. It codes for CASSLAGFGETQYF.

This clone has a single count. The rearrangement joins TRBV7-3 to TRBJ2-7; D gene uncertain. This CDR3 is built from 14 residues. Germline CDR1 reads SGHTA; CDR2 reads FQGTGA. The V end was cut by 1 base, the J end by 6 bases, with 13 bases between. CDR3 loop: CASSLIPGFAEQYF. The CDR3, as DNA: TGTGCCAGCAGCTTAATTCCCGGCTTCGCCGAGCAGTACTTC.

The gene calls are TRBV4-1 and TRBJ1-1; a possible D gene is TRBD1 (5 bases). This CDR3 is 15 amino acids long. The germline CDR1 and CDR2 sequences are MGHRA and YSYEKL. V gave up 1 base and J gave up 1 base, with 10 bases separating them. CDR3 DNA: TGCGCCAGCAGCCAAGGATTTGGGACGAACACTGAAGCTTTCTTT. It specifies CASSQGFGTNTEAFF.

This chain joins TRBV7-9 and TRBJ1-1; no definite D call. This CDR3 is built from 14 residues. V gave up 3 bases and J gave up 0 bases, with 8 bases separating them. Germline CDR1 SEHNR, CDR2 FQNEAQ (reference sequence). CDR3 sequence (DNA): TGTGCCAGCAGCTTCGGGGAGATGAACACTGAAGCTTTCTTT. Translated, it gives CASSFGEMNTEAFF.

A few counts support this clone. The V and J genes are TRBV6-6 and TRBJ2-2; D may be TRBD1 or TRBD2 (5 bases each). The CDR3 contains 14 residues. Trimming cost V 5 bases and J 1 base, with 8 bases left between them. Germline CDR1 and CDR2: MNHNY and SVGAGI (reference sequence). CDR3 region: CASSGTVNTGELFF. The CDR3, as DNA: TGTGCCAGCAGTGGGACGGTGAACACCGGGGAGCTGTTTTTT.

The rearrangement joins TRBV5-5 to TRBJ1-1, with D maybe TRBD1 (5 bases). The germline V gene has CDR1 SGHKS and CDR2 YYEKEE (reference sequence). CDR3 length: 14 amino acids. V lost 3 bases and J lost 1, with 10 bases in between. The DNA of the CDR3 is TGTGCCAGCAGCTGGGGGGACGGGAACACTGAAGCTTTCTTT. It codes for CASSWGDGNTEAFF.

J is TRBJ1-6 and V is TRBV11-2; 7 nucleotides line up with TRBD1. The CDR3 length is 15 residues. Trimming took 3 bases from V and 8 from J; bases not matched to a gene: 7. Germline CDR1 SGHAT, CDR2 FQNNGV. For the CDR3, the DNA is TGTGCCAGCAGCTTCCTGGCAGGGGGGGATTCACCCCTCCACTTT. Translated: CASSFLAGGDSPLHF.

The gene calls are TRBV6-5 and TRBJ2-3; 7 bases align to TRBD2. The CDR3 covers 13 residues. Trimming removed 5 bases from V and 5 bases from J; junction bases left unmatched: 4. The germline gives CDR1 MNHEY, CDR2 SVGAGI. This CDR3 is CASSLADRDTQYF. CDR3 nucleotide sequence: TGTGCCAGCAGTCTAGCGGACCGAGATACGCAGTATTTT.

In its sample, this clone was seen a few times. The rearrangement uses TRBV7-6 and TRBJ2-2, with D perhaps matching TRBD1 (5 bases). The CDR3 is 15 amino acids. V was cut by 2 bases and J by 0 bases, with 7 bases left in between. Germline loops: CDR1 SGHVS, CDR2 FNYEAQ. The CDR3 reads CASSLQGANTGELFF. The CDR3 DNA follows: TGTGCCAGCAGCTTACAGGGTGCGAACACCGGGGAGCTGTTTTTT.

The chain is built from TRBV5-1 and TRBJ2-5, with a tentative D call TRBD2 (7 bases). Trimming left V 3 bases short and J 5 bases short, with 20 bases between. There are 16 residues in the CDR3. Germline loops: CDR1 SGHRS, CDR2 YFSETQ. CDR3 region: CASSSLGGGRLETQYF. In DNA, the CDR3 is TGCGCCAGCAGCTCCCTGGGGGGGGGCCGGTTGGAGACCCAGTACTTC.

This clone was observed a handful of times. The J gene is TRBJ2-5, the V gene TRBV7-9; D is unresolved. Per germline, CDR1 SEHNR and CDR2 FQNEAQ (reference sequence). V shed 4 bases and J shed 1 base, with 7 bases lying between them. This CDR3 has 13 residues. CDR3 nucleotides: TGTGCCAGCAGCTCCATGCTCCAAGAGACCCAGTACTTC. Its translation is CASSSMLQETQYF.

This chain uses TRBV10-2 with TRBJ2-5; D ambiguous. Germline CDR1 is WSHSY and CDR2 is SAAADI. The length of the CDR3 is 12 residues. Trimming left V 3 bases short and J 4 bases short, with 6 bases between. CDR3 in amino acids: CASSDARETQYF. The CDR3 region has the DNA TGCGCCAGCAGTGACGCGCGAGAGACCCAGTACTTC.